The 27 T cell receptor beta chains below all came from one sample that was sequenced in a study of PD-L1 blockade in urothelial cancer (dated by TCRdb to the late 2010s). Read against the paper, the sample's time point label means: pretreatment peripheral blood. Library method: the immunoSEQ multiplex PCR assay. TCRdb took this table from immuneACCESS and kept in-frame rearrangements with V and J called. Such tables lack part of the clones; where checked against another copy, unresolved V genes explain under half of the gap, and the rest is unexplained. For this sample there are 68,000 or so clones; roughly 76% appear just once. Clones ranked in the top ten supply around 5.7% of the sample. Source: PBMCs, taken around atezolizumab (anti-PD-L1) treatment. The source is a man between 65 and 85 years old with urothelial cancer.

The rearrangement links TRBV10-3 to TRBJ2-3, with D perhaps matching TRBD2 (7 bases). Looked up from germline, CDR1 is ENHRY and CDR2 is SYGVKD. The CDR3 has 15 amino acids. V was shortened by 2 bases and J by 4 bases, with 13 bases between the two germline ends. CDR3 sequence reads: CAISERGGGADTQYF. DNA of the CDR3: TGTGCCATCAGTGAGAGGGGCGGGGGCGCAGATACGCAGTATTTT.

This chain uses TRBV19 with TRBJ1-5; maybe TRBD1 (6 bases). Per germline, CDR1 LNHDA and CDR2 SQIVND (reference sequence). The length of the CDR3 is 16 residues. V lost 2 bases and J lost 2, with 13 bases in between. CDR3 in DNA: TGTGCCAGTAGTATAATGGGACAAAGGGGCAATCAGCCCCAGCATTTT. It is translated as CASSIMGQRGNQPQHF. Filled out from reference TRBV19 and TRBJ1-5, the complete variable domain reads DGGITQSPKYLFRKEGQNVTLSCEQNLNHDAMYWYRQDPGQGLRLIYYSQIVNDFQKGDIAEGYSVSREKKESFPLTVTSAQKNPTAFYLCASSIMGQRGNQPQHFGDGTRLSIL.

V is TRBV2 and J is TRBJ2-2; D possibly corresponds to TRBD2 (6 bases). From germline, CDR1 is SNHLY and CDR2 FYNNEI. This CDR3 comprises 12 residues. Trimming removed 4 bases at V and 8 bases at J, with 8 bases between. The CDR3 DNA reads as TGTGCCAGCAGTGGGGAGGCGGGGGAGCTGTTTTTT. Its translation is CASSGEAGELFF.

The DNA of the CDR3 is TGTGCCAGTAGTATTGGACAGTACTCCAATCAGCCCCAGCATTTT. It encodes CASSIGQYSNQPQHF. V usage is TRBV19 and J usage is TRBJ1-5; possible D gene TRBD1, 6 bases. CDR1 is LNHDA, CDR2 SQIVND, per germline (reference sequence). Between the trimmed V and J ends, which lost 3 bases and 3 bases, there was a span of 12 bases. The CDR3 is 15 residues long.

The gene calls are TRBV7-8 and TRBJ2-1; 7 bases map to TRBD2. V gave up 2 bases and J gave up 0 bases; unmatched junction bases: 4. In germline, CDR1 is SGHVS, CDR2 FQNEAQ. CDR3 length equals 16 residues. The CDR3 loop is CASSLFGGISYNEQFF. Written as DNA, the CDR3 is TGTGCCAGCAGCTTATTCGGGGGGATCTCCTACAATGAGCAGTTCTTC.

V gene TRBV30 combines with J gene TRBJ2-1; no clear D. The CDR3 has 14 residues. V was cut by 1 base and J by 4 bases, with 11 bases left in between. Germline V lookup: CDR1 GTSNPN, CDR2 SVGIG (reference sequence). The CDR3: CAWSGTSRYNEQFF. The CDR3 DNA is TGTGCCTGGAGTGGAACTTCTAGGTACAATGAGCAGTTCTTC.

This sequence joins TRBV4-1 and TRBJ2-3; 7 nucleotides match TRBD1. CDR1 and CDR2 from the germline V gene are MGHRA and YSYEKL. This CDR3 spans 15 amino acids. With V trimmed by 0 bases and J by 4 bases, 4 bases remained unmatched. For the CDR3, the DNA is TGCGCCAGCAGCCAAGACGGGCAGGGGGCAGATACGCAGTATTTT. Protein sequence: CASSQDGQGADTQYF.

The rearrangement uses TRBV4-1 and TRBJ1-4; the D is unclear. V lost 0 bases and J lost 4, with 9 bases in between. CDR3 length: 15 amino acids. Germline V CDR1 and CDR2: MGHRA, YSYEKL. In DNA form, the CDR3 reads TGCGCCAGCAGCCAAGATCTGGCCCGTAATGAAAAACTGTTTTTT. This encodes CASSQDLARNEKLFF.

A few counts support this clone. V is TRBV11-2 and J is TRBJ1-1; no firm D call. This CDR3 has 16 residues. The germline V gene has CDR1 SGHAT and CDR2 FQNNGV. V dropped 1 base and J dropped 4 bases, with 16 bases sitting between them. The DNA for the CDR3 is TGTGCCAGCAGCTTAGCCTATGGTATAGGAGTCACTGAAGCTTTCTTT. Translation: CASSLAYGIGVTEAFF.

The genes are TRBV2 and TRBJ2-2; TRBD1 is a possible D gene (6 bases). Germline values: CDR1 SNHLY, CDR2 FYNNEI. This CDR3 has 14 amino acids. Trimming left V 6 bases short and J 1 base short, with 9 bases between. The CDR3 DNA reads as TGTGCCAGCAGGCCGGGACAGAACACCGGGGAGCTGTTTTTT. Protein product: CASRPGQNTGELFF.

V is TRBV18 and J is TRBJ1-5; 9 positions match TRBD1. Trimming cost V 0 bases and J 6 bases; bases outside gene matches: 6. This CDR3 comprises 16 residues. Germline CDR1 and CDR2: KGHSH and LQKENI. In DNA, the CDR3 is TGTGCCAGCTCACCACCGGGACAGGGAAAGGGTCAGCCCCAGCATTTT. Its translation is CASSPPGQGKGQPQHF.

The rearrangement links TRBV5-5 to TRBJ2-7; TRBD2 matches 8 bases. J was trimmed by 0 bases and V by 2 bases; bases with no gene match: 4. The CDR3 is made up of 15 amino acids. Germline CDR1 and CDR2: SGHKS and YYEKEE (reference sequence). CDR3 nucleotides: TGTGCCAGCAGCTTAGCGGGGGTGATCTCCTACGAGCAGTACTTC. Encoded protein: CASSLAGVISYEQYF.

This clone was detected only once. The CDR3 bases are TGTGCCAGCAAGTCGGAGGCCGCTGGAAACACCATATATTTT. Residues: CASKSEAAGNTIYF. This chain links TRBV2 with TRBJ1-3, with D unclear. CDR3 length: 14 residues. CDR1 and CDR2 from the germline V gene are SNHLY and FYNNEI. Trimming pared 7 bases from V and 2 bases from J, leaving 12 bases between.

The rearrangement joins TRBV7-9 to TRBJ2-3; 11 bases match TRBD2. Germline assignment: CDR1 SEHNR and CDR2 FQNEAQ (reference sequence). The CDR3 runs to 16 residues. The J segment lost 2 bases and the V segment lost 0 bases, leaving 1 base of the junction unmatched. CDR3 region: CASSLASGRATDTQYF. Here the CDR3 DNA reads TGTGCCAGCAGCTTAGCTAGCGGGAGGGCCACAGATACGCAGTATTTT.

V usage is TRBV6-1 and J usage is TRBJ2-7; 9 nucleotides agree with TRBD1. The germline V gene has CDR1 MNHNS and CDR2 SASEGT. This CDR3 is built from 16 residues. The V segment lost 4 bases and the J segment 6 bases; nucleotides outside the gene matches: 13. CDR3 residues: CASSVGRTGVLSEQYF. CDR3 DNA: TGTGCCAGCAGTGTAGGGAGGACAGGGGTGTTAAGCGAGCAGTACTTC.

CDR3 protein: CASRQNGDSPLHF. The CDR3 nucleotides read TGTGCCAGCAGGCAAAACGGGGATTCACCCCTCCACTTT. The V call is TRBV6-4, the J call TRBJ1-6; D is uncertain. The germline V and J ends were trimmed by 6 bases and 8 bases, with 11 bases remaining between them. Germline CDR1 is MRHNA and CDR2 is SNTAGT. The CDR3 is 13 residues long.

V gene TRBV4-3 combines with J gene TRBJ1-1; 8 nucleotides match TRBD1. The CDR3 totals 13 residues. Germline CDR1 LGHNA, CDR2 YSLEER. Trimming at V came to 4 bases and at J to 5 bases, leaving 3 bases not matched to a gene. This chain's CDR3 is CASSPGGRTEAFF. The CDR3, as DNA: TGCGCCAGCAGCCCAGGGGGCAGAACTGAAGCTTTCTTT.

This chain connects TRBV11-3 to TRBJ1-1; 7 bases line up with TRBD1. V lost 4 bases to trimming and J lost 8 bases; unmatched junction nucleotides: 7. The germline V gene encodes CDR1 SGHNT and CDR2 YENEEA. CDR3 length: 13 amino acids. DNA for the CDR3: TGTGCCAGCAGCTCGCACAGGGGAACCGAAGCTTTCTTT. Translated: CASSSHRGTEAFF.

The rearrangement joins TRBV29-1 to TRBJ2-7; 7 positions match TRBD1. This CDR3 comprises 14 residues. Germline CDR1 and CDR2: SQVTM and ANQGSEA. J gave up 3 bases and V 1 base, and 6 bases lay outside the gene matches. The CDR3: CSVEGQGESYEQYF. In DNA form, the CDR3 reads TGCAGCGTTGAAGGGCAGGGGGAAAGCTACGAGCAGTACTTC.

The sample holds one count of this clone. The rearrangement uses TRBV19 and TRBJ1-1; no firm D call. With 4 bases removed from V and 0 bases from J, the gap between germline ends came to 15 bases. The CDR3 length is 16 residues. Germline loops: CDR1 LNHDA, CDR2 SQIVND (reference sequence). The CDR3: CASSTWEGRVNTEAFF. The CDR3 coding sequence is TGTGCCAGTAGTACCTGGGAAGGGCGGGTGAACACTGAAGCTTTCTTT.

The genes are TRBV19 and TRBJ2-1; 9 positions agree with TRBD2. This CDR3 contains 13 residues. The germline V gene encodes CDR1 LNHDA and CDR2 SQIVND (reference sequence). V shed 10 bases and J 9 bases; nucleotides not matched to a gene: 10. The DNA of the CDR3 is TGTGCCACCGCTCGGCGGGAGGGAGGTGAGCAGTTCTTC. It translates to CATARREGGEQFF. Full variable domain (remainder filled in from reference TRBV19 and TRBJ2-1): DGGITQSPKYLFRKEGQNVTLSCEQNLNHDAMYWYRQDPGQGLRLIYYSQIVNDFQKGDIAEGYSVSREKKESFPLTVTSAQKNPTAFYLCATARREGGEQFFGPGTRLTVL.

V is TRBV11-2 and J is TRBJ2-3, with TRBD2 identical over 10 bases. V was clipped by 1 base and J by 4 bases; unmatched bases: 2. This CDR3 has 15 residues. Germline V gene data show CDR1 as SGHAT and CDR2 as FQNNGV. The chain's CDR3 is CASSLVLAGADTQYF. As DNA, the CDR3 is TGTGCCAGCAGCTTAGTTCTAGCGGGAGCAGATACGCAGTATTTT.

The rearrangement links TRBV7-4 to TRBJ2-7, with 11 bases that match TRBD2. This CDR3 has 14 amino acids. Germline assignment: CDR1 SGHVT and CDR2 SQSDAQ. The J segment lost 5 bases and the V segment lost 1 base, leaving 1 base of the junction unmatched. DNA of the CDR3: TGTGCCAGCAGCTTAGAGGGACTAGCGGACGAGCAGTACTTC. It encodes CASSLEGLADEQYF. Drawing the rest from reference TRBV7-4 and TRBJ2-7, the complete variable domain is GAGVSQSPRYKVAKRGRDVALRCDSISGHVTLYWYRQTLGQGSEVLTYSQSDAQRDKSGRPSGRFSAERPERSVSTLKIQRTEQGDSAVYLCASSLEGLADEQYFGPGTRLTVT.

This chain links TRBV4-1 with TRBJ1-1, with 7 bases identical to TRBD1. The V segment lost 4 bases and the J segment 1 base; nucleotides outside the gene matches: 9. The length of the CDR3 is 16 residues. The germline V gene encodes CDR1 MGHRA and CDR2 YSYEKL. The CDR3 sequence is CASSLVYGTENTEAFF. The CDR3 region has the DNA TGCGCCAGCAGCCTTGTTTACGGGACAGAGAACACTGAAGCTTTCTTT.

The chain has TRBV7-2 and TRBJ1-3; 7 nucleotides line up with TRBD1. With V trimmed by 5 bases and J by 0 bases, 4 bases remained unmatched. Looked up from germline, CDR1 is SGHTA and CDR2 is FQGNSA. The CDR3 is 15 amino acids. The CDR3 coding sequence is TGTGCCAGCAGCCCCACAGGGGACTCTGGAAACACCATATATTTT. Its protein product is CASSPTGDSGNTIYF.

The chain recombines TRBV7-2 with TRBJ2-5, with D tentatively TRBD1 (5 bases). CDR1 and CDR2 (germline): SGHTA, FQGNSA. V was clipped by 0 bases and J by 5 bases, with 13 bases between them. The CDR3 runs 15 residues. The CDR3 nucleotides are TGTGCCAGCAGCTTAGCAGGGGCAGGGTTTGAGACCCAGTACTTC. Its protein product is CASSLAGAGFETQYF. The variable domain in full, with the rest retrieved from reference TRBV7-2 and TRBJ2-5, is GAGVSQSPSNKVTEKGKDVELRCDPISGHTALYWYRQSLGQGLEFLIYFQGNSAPDKSGLPSDRFSAERTGGSVSTLTIQRTQQEDSAVYLCASSLAGAGFETQYFGPGTRLLVL.

The chain links TRBV7-6 to TRBJ2-7; D is ambiguous. V lost 1 base, J lost 7 bases, and 5 bases lay in between. The CDR3 covers 11 residues. Germline-derived CDR1 and CDR2 are SGHVS and FNYEAQ. Here the CDR3 reads CASSLGQEQYF. CDR3 DNA sequence: TGTGCCAGCAGCTTAGGCCAGGAGCAGTACTTC.